What follows is one TCR beta chain and its context. Its antigen is unidentified. The source of the sample is a study of intratumoral heterogeneity in liver cancer. Broader study findings: The authors noted under-sampled tumor-infiltrating lymphocyte representation as a limitation.

Clones were sequenced by immunoSEQ multiplex PCR, and TCRdb holds only the in-frame ones, with some missing. The top ten hold about a fifth of the sample, which has thousands of clones, approximately 71% seen once. The V and J ends lost 2 bases and 0 bases respectively, with 10 bases between them. Germline assignment: CDR1 GTSNPN and CDR2 SVGIG (reference sequence). This CDR3 contains 14 residues. The sample in question was tumor-adjacent normal tissue, obtained before any cancer treatment. The chain employs TRBV30 and TRBJ2-5; the D gene is possibly TRBD2 (6 bases). This clonotype was obtained from a man aged 65 to 79 with hepatocellular carcinoma. The CDR3 region is CAWSRGSHQETQYF. The CDR3 region has the DNA TGTGCCTGGAGTCGGGGGTCACACCAAGAGACCCAGTACTTC.